This TCR beta chain was sequenced in a study of T cells expressing NK-cell markers. With the 5' RACE reads reprocessed, TCRdb shows one record per CDR3 protein and no DNA. The listing contains roughly 450,000 distinct CDR3 sequences. This CDR3 has 17 amino acids. Per the germline V gene, CDR1 is SGHRS and CDR2 is YFSETQ. The sequence derives from a woman aged 45-65 years in good health. The material sequenced was blood T cells: a sorted CD56 or NKG2C T cell subset, CD4+ or CD8+ T cells, or bulk PBMC T cells (not recorded which). The chain couples TRBV5-1 to TRBJ2-3; no DNA is available, so the TRBD1 call from TCRdb remains unchecked. CDR3 in amino acids: CASSLTPQGGSTDTQYF.